This TCR beta chain was captured by sequencing in a study of CD8 T cells in Susac syndrome (dated by TCRdb to between 2018 and 2021). In terms of the full investigation: Repertoire sequencing was used to test whether CD8+ T cell activation and differentiation in Susac syndrome was antigen driven. The study compared CD8+ T cell repertoire clonality among over 9 healthy donors, about 14 Susac syndrome patients and some 16 multiple sclerosis patients.

High-throughput TCR beta sequencing profiled peripheral blood CD8+ and CD4+ T cells from healthy donors, Susac syndrome patients and multiple sclerosis patients. Treatment-naive patients with stable or active relapsing-remitting disease fulfilling revised McDonald criteria were used as multiple sclerosis controls. Bulk CD8+ and CD4+ T cells were purified by magnetic negative isolation, while CD8+ TEMRA cells were enriched using FACS. Blood was drawn into EDTA tubes, processed within 24 hours, and PBMCs were isolated by density gradient centrifugation. PBMCs intended for TCR sequencing were frozen in liquid nitrogen and were later thawed in a 37 degrees C water bath. The sorted or isolated CD4+, CD8+ and CD8+ TEMRA cells reached a purity of at least 90%. Concerning this clonotype: Its antigen is currently not known. One end of the junction does not line up with germline, which may come from a read error.

Taken from the germline V gene (reference sequence), the CDR1 and CDR2 loops are LNHDA and SQIVND. Counted from cysteine to phenylalanine, this CDR3 has 15 amino acids. Only the CDR3 DNA is retained, 45 bases long and in frame from the first base. Results the study describes overall, beyond this receptor: The TCR sequencing and HLA analysis was acknowledged to have included a relatively small number of individuals.

RNA was extracted with the RNeasy kit and roughly 0.45 to 1 ug was reverse transcribed using random hexamers. The immunoSEQ multiplex PCR assay, which covers 54 Vbeta and 13 Jbeta segments, was used to amplify TCR beta CDR3 regions. Bias from PCR amplification was corrected by using a synthetic template baseline for primer optimization and for computational correction. The study's own analysis went as follows. Reads were annotated to V, D and J genes according to IMGT and were analyzed with immunoSEQ Analyzer, with only productive sequences retained. Clonality was calculated as one minus the Shannon entropy normalized by log2 of the number of productive unique sequences. For each patient and control, public and private clones were evaluated within the 100 most prevalent clones. Susac-specific clones were defined as absent from healthy and MS cohorts, over a thousand published viral clones and other ImmuneACCESS disease sequences. The public sequencing data were trimmed at Q25 with fastp and processed into clonotypes with MiXCR by TCRdb, which kept only in-frame beta chains. Rows are unified per CDR3 protein, each entry keeping the most common DNA and genes. Here the V and J calls rest on TCRdb's processing, not on the authors' analysis. This sample gives 250,000 to 300,000 distinct CDR3 sequences in total; about 91% of them show up just once. Together, the top ten hold roughly 0.2% of the sample.

The sequenced material came from CD8+ T cells from PBMCs. The chain links TRBV19 with TRBJ2-5; matching of 5 bases hints at TRBD2 as the D gene. The clonotype comes from a human donor with multiple sclerosis. Here the CDR3 is given as CANSITFWTLETQYF. In nucleotides, the sequence is TGTGCCAATAGTATAACCTTCTGGACTTTGGAGACCCAGTACTTC.